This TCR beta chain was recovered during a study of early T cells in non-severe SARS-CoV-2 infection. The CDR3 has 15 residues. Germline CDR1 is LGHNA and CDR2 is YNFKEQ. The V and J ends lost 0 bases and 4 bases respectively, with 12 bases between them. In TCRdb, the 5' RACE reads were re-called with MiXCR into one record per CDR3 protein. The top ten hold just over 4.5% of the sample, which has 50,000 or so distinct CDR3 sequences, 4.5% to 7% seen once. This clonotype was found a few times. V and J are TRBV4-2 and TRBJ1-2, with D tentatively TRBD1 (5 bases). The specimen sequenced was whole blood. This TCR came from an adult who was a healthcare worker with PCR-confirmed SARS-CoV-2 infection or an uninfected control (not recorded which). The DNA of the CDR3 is TGTGCCAGCAGCCAAGATCAATGGGGGAGCTATGGCTACACCTTC. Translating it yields CASSQDQWGSYGYTF.